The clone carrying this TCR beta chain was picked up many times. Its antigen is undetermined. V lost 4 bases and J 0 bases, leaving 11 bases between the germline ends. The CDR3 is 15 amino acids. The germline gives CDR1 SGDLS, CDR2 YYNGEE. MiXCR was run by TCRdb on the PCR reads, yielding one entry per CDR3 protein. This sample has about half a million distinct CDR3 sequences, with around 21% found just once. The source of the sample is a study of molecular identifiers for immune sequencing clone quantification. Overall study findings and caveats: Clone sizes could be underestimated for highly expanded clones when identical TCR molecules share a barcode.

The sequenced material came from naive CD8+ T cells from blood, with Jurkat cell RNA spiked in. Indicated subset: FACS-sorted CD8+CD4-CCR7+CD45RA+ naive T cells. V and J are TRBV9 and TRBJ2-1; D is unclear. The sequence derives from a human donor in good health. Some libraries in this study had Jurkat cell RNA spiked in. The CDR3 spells CASSPPTGSYNEQFF. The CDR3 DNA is TGTGCCAGCAGCCCTCCGACGGGCTCCTACAATGAGCAGTTCTTC.